This T cell receptor (beta chain) was captured in a study of cytomegalovirus exposure and HLA in healthy donors. As regards this clone: Its antigen remains unidentified.

Whole-study findings and limits: Prediction of most subjects' HLA-A and HLA-B alleles by TCR beta sequences was reportedly accurate. No immune exposure information besides CMV serostatus was available.

Primers included in the PCR were 60 Vbeta and 13 Jbeta primers. Sequenced by immunoSEQ multiplex PCR; TCRdb stores in-frame clones only, minus some. Here the sample spans over 150,000 clones, approximately 80% being singletons. Deletions cut 4 bases from V and 1 base from J, with 10 bases between. The CDR3 consists of 14 residues. Germline-derived CDR1 and CDR2 are KGHSH and LQKENI. The receptor's source is a man between 18 and 29 years old in good health and CMV-seropositive. The specimen was PBMCs. The chain joins TRBV18 to TRBJ1-1, with D uncertain. The CDR3 DNA follows: TGTGCCAGCTCACTACAATTTCGGAACACTGAAGCTTTCTTT. Protein sequence: CASSLQFRNTEAFF.